The table lists the clone carrying this TCR beta chain with a count of one. Its antigen is currently unknown. The sample comes from a study of CD8+CD57+ T cells in acquired aplastic anemia. At the level of the study: Yields of DNA that came from sorted CD4+ and CD8+ cells averaged about 3.5 ug. Healthy donor CD4+ samples were sequenced to a depth that averaged approximately 9.9 million reads. General study findings and limits: The study found no significant CD8+ Simpson's diversity difference between patients and controls. Around 29 shared CD8+ CDR3s appeared highly expressed within patients' immunodominant clones.

The CDR3 is 15 residues long. V was trimmed by 2 bases and J by 15 bases, leaving 24 bases between them. From germline, CDR1 is SEHNR and CDR2 FQNEAQ (reference sequence). Genomic DNA templated the TCR beta VDJ and CDR3 profiling. MiXCR, applied by TCRdb to the reads, yields one record per CDR3 protein. The profile shows hundreds of thousands of distinct CDR3 sequences, roughly 68% of them singletons. This chain joins TRBV7-9 and TRBJ2-3; D call uncertain. The receptor was isolated from a human donor in good health, serving as a control. The sequencing sample was made of sorted CD4+, CD8+, or CD8+CD57+ T cells (not recorded which) from PBMCs. CDR3 sequence (DNA): TGTGCCAGCAGCTTACTTCCGGGTACACTAACTATGGCTTATTTT. Encoded protein: CASSLLPGTLTMAYF.